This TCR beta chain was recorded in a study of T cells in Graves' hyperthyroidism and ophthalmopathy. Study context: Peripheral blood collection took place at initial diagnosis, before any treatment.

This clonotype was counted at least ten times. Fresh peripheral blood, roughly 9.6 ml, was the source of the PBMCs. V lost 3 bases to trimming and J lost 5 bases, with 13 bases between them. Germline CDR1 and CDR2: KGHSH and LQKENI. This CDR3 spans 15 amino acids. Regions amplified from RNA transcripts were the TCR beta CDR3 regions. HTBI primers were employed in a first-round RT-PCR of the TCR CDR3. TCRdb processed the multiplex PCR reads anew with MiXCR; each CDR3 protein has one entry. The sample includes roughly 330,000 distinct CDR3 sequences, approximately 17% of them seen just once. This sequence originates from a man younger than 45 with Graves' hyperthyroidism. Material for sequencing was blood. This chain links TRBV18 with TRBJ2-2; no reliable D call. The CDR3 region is CASSPSLPGTGELFF. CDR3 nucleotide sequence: TGTGCCAGCTCACCCTCGCTACCCGGGACCGGGGAGCTGTTTTTT.